The 6 T cell receptor beta chains below come from one sample, sequenced in a study of identical twins. Via MiXCR, TCRdb re-called the 5' RACE reads, giving one row per CDR3 protein. The table records 1,800,000 or so distinct CDR3 sequences, about 31% of them present only once. Sequencing was carried out using cord blood. The receptors here all came from a newborn girl in good health.

The rearrangement uses TRBV6-6 and TRBJ1-4; D possibly corresponds to TRBD1 (5 bases). V was shortened by 1 base and J by 7 bases, with 7 bases between the two germline ends. Germline values: CDR1 MNHNY, CDR2 SVGAGI (reference sequence). The CDR3 runs 13 residues. In DNA form, the CDR3 reads TGTGCCAGCAGTTACTGGGGCCCTGAAAAACTGTTTTTT. Protein product: CASSYWGPEKLFF.

The genes are TRBV12-3 or TRBV12-4 and TRBJ1-2, with TRBD1 matching over 8 bases. CDR3 length: 16 amino acids. The ends lost 6 bases at V and 4 bases at J; junction bases unmatched: 13. DNA of the CDR3: TGTGCCAGCAGCCCTGCGGCAGGGGGCATGGGCTATGGCTACACCTTC. This codes for CASSPAAGGMGYGYTF.

The chain couples TRBV25-1 to TRBJ1-5, with a possible D match to TRBD1 (6 bases). The CDR3 extends over 14 amino acids. Trimming took 7 bases from V and 1 from J, leaving 11 bases between them. Germline V gene lookup returns CDR1 MGHDK and CDR2 SYGVNS. CDR3 amino acids: CASKGGDSNQPQHF. CDR3 in DNA: TGTGCCAGCAAAGGGGGGGACAGCAATCAGCCCCAGCATTTT.

There are a few counts of this clonotype. A junction boundary mismatches the germline segment, possibly from a read error. The rearrangement uses TRBV28 and TRBJ1-1; 8 bases match TRBD1. The CDR3 is 16 residues long. CDR1 is MDHEN, CDR2 SYDVKM, per germline. In DNA, the CDR3 is TGTGCCAGCAGTCTAGCAGGGGGCAATCTTAACAATGAAGCTTTCTTT. Translating gives CASSLAGGNLNNEAFF.

This rearrangement joins TRBV25-1 to TRBJ2-3; possibly TRBD2 for D (6 bases). The CDR3 covers 15 residues. Germline V CDR1 and CDR2: MGHDK, SYGVNS. V lost 2 bases and J lost 5, with 14 bases in between. Here the CDR3 reads CASSEHRDGGDTQYF. The CDR3 DNA reads TGTGCCAGCAGTGAACACCGGGACGGGGGAGATACGCAGTATTTT.

In the case of this clonotype: With a much larger clone just one base away, this may be a read error. The CDR3 DNA sequence: TGCAACGCCTTAGCGGAGGGGGGAAGTGAGCAGTTCTTC. It encodes CNALAEGGSEQFF. V and J are TRBV29-1 and TRBJ2-1; perhaps D is TRBD1 or TRBD2 (6 bases each). The CDR3 has 13 amino acids. The V gene's germline CDR1 is SQVTM and CDR2 ANQGSEA.